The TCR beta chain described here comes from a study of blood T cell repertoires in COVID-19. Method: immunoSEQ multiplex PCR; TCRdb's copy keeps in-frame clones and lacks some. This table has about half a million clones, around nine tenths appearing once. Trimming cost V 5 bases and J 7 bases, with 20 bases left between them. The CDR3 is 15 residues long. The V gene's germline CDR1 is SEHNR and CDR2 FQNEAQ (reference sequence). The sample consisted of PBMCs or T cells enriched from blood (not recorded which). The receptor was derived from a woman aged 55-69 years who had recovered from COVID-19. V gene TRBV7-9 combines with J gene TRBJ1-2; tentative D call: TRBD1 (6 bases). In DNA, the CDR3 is TGTGCCAGCAGCGCTCAAACAGGGATTGAGTCTGGCTACACCTTC. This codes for CASSAQTGIESGYTF.